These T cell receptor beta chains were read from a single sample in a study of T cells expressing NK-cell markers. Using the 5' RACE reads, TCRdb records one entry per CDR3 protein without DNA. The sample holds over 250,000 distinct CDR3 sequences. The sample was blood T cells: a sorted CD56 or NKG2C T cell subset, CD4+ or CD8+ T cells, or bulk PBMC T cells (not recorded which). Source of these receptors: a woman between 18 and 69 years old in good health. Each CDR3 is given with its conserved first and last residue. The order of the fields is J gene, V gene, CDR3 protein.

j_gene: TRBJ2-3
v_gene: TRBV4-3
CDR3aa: CASSQVGNTQYF

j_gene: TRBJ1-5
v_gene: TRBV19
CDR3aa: CAGKYHQPQHF

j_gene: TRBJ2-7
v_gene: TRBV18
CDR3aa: CASSPTSGRAWEQYF

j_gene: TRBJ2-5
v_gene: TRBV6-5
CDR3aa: CASSYSGMWAQETQYF

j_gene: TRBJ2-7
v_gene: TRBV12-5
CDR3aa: CASGPHRDRGHEQYF

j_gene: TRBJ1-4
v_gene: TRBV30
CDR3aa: CAWSVLTNEKLFF

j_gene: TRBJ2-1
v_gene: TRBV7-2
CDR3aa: CASSSTGTSGISEQFF

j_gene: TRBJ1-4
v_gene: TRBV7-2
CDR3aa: CASSPRGRPTNEKLFF

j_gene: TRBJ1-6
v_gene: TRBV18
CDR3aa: CASSQGQGGSPLHF

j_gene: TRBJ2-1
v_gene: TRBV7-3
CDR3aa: CASSPTISHPLSEQFF

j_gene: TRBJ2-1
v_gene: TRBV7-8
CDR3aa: CASSARDRGGNEQFF

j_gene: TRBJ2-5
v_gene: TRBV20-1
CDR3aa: CSARVSGAETQYF

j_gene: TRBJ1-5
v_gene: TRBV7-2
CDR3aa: CASSSRQGNQPQHF

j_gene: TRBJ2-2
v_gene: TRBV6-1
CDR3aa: CAATTRRVGDTGELFF

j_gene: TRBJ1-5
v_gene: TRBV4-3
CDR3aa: CASSQDGRGYQPQHF

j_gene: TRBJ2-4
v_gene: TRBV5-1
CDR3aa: CASSLQGLENIQYF

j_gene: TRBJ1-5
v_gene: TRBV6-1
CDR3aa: CASSEGTGGPQPQHF

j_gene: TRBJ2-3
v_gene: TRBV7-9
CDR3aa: CASSLALGHTDTQYF

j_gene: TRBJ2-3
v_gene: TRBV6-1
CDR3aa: CASSPLRRGADTQYF

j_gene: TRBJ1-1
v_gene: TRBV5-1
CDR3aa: CASSLESGGGTEAFF

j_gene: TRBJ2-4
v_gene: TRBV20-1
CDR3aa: CSGRQGAKNIQYF

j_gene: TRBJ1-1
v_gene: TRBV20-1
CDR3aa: CSAPRTGHNTEAFF

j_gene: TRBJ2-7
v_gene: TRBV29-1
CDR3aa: CSVTKGMSSYEQYF

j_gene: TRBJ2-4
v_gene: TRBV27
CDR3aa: CASSWLQGDKNIQYF

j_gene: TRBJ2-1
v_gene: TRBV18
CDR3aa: CASSPAQNNEQFF

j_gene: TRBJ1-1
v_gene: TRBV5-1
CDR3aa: CASSVGAGTEAFF